A single sample gave rise to the 25 T cell receptor beta chains below, sequenced in a study of graft-versus-host responses after intestinal transplantation. Their antigens remain unidentified. Profiling relied on immunoSEQ multiplex PCR, and the TCRdb table lists in-frame clones only, not all of them. The table has fewer than 95,000 clones, approximately 95% seen once. Source: unstimulated CD8+ T cells sorted from spleen or lymph node cells, taken before intestinal transplant. The receptors originated from a human donor who received an intestinal transplant.

The CDR3 DNA is TGTGCCAGCAGTGCCAGGGACAGCTACAATGAGCAGTTCTTC. This encodes CASSARDSYNEQFF. The chain uses TRBV6-6 and TRBJ2-1; 7 bases are shared with TRBD1. The germline V gene encodes CDR1 MNHNY and CDR2 SVGAGI (reference sequence). J lost 3 bases, V lost 5 bases, and 4 bases had no gene match. This CDR3 comprises 14 residues.

The V and J genes are TRBV5-6 and TRBJ2-1; 12 bases map to TRBD1. The V segment lost 4 bases and the J segment 5 bases; nucleotides outside the gene matches: 13. This CDR3 region has 18 residues. CDR1 and CDR2 from the germline V gene are SGHDT and YYEEEE. CDR3 in DNA: TGTGCCAGCAGCCGACCCAATCCGGGACAGGGGGCCGACAATGAGCAGTTCTTC. The encoded protein is CASSRPNPGQGADNEQFF.

This sequence joins TRBV7-9 and TRBJ1-1; tentative D call: TRBD1 (5 bases). The V and J ends lost 5 bases and 1 base respectively, with 17 bases between them. Germline V gene data show CDR1 as SEHNR and CDR2 as FQNEAQ (reference sequence). This CDR3 has 16 amino acids. The chain's CDR3 is CASSLLLGQENTEAFF. The DNA of the CDR3 is TGTGCCAGCAGCCTTCTTTTAGGACAAGAGAACACTGAAGCTTTCTTT.

The V and J genes are TRBV5-4 and TRBJ2-1; 8 bases agree with TRBD2. The germline V gene encodes CDR1 SGHNT and CDR2 YYREEE (reference sequence). With 0 bases clipped from V and 2 bases from J, the junction kept 10 bases outside the gene matches. The length of the CDR3 is 18 residues. CDR3 DNA sequence: TGTGCCAGCAGCTTGGGTGGTCTGGGAGCGGGAGCCTACAATGAGCAGTTCTTC. Residues: CASSLGGLGAGAYNEQFF.

The genes are TRBV19 and TRBJ1-5, with 7 bases that match TRBD1. The germline V gene encodes CDR1 LNHDA and CDR2 SQIVND (reference sequence). This CDR3 is built from 16 residues. V lost 1 base to trimming and J lost 3 bases; unmatched junction nucleotides: 6. The chain's CDR3 is CASSIGQGVNNQPQHF. In DNA form, the CDR3 reads TGTGCCAGTAGTATAGGACAGGGTGTGAACAATCAGCCCCAGCATTTT.

The CDR3 DNA reads TGTGCCAGCAGCTGGGGACTTTATAGCAATCAGCCCCAGCATTTT. Its translation is CASSWGLYSNQPQHF. This chain links TRBV7-2 with TRBJ1-5; a possible D gene is TRBD1 (5 bases). The CDR3 covers 15 residues. Trimming removed 4 bases from V and 0 bases from J, with 10 bases in between. The germline V gene has CDR1 SGHTA and CDR2 FQGNSA.

The chain's CDR3 is CAILGTSSLETQYF. The CDR3 nucleotides are TGTGCCATCCTAGGGACTAGCTCCTTGGAGACCCAGTACTTC. The chain employs TRBV2 and TRBJ2-5, with TRBD2 identical over 9 bases. The trim removed 10 bases at V and 5 bases at J, leaving 11 bases unmatched. The germline V gene encodes CDR1 SNHLY and CDR2 FYNNEI. The CDR3 extends over 14 amino acids.

The V and J genes are TRBV4-1 and TRBJ2-3; 9 bases align to TRBD1. V shed 4 bases and J 3 bases; nucleotides not matched to a gene: 17. Germline V gene lookup returns CDR1 MGHRA and CDR2 YSYEKL. This CDR3 region has 19 residues. CDR3 sequence: CASSPTPSLQGAVTDTQYF. The CDR3 nucleotides read TGCGCCAGCAGCCCAACTCCTTCATTACAGGGGGCCGTGACAGATACGCAGTATTTT.

J is TRBJ2-2 and V is TRBV18; tentative D call: TRBD1 (5 bases). Germline CDR1 and CDR2: KGHSH and LQKENI. Trimming left V 5 bases short and J 1 base short, with 14 bases between. This CDR3 has 16 residues. CDR3 sequence reads: CASSSLQGQNTGELFF. For the CDR3, the DNA is TGTGCCAGCTCATCCCTCCAGGGCCAGAACACCGGGGAGCTGTTTTTT.

This clone showed up just once. This sequence joins TRBV15 and TRBJ2-5; possible D gene TRBD2, 6 bases. The end of the DNA is better explained by TRBJ2-7, so the J call may be wrong. CDR3 length: 13 residues. CDR1 and CDR2 (germline): LNHNV, YYDKDF (reference sequence). CDR3 DNA sequence: TGTGCCACCAGCCCAGCGGGTTACTACGAGCAGTACTTC. Translated, it gives CATSPAGYYEQYF.

The gene calls are TRBV7-9 and TRBJ1-2; 11 bases map to TRBD1. CDR1 is SEHNR, CDR2 FQNEAQ, per germline (reference sequence). The CDR3 is 18 amino acids. V lost 4 bases and J lost 4; bases outside the gene matches: 14. The CDR3 loop is CASSSSAGTGGGSYGYTF. In DNA, the CDR3 is TGTGCCAGCAGCTCCTCCGCCGGGACAGGGGGTGGGAGCTATGGCTACACCTTC.

The genes are TRBV7-6 and TRBJ2-3; 8 bases agree with TRBD2. V was pared by 5 bases and J by 4 bases, with 5 bases of the junction left unmatched. Germline CDR1 is SGHVS and CDR2 is FNYEAQ. The CDR3 has 14 amino acids. The CDR3 loop reads CASSPGLDSDTQYF. CDR3 coding DNA: TGTGCCAGCAGCCCGGGACTAGATTCAGATACGCAGTATTTT.

The J gene is TRBJ2-7, the V gene TRBV5-1; tentatively, D is TRBD2 (6 bases). The CDR3 totals 14 residues. The V gene's germline CDR1 is SGHRS and CDR2 YFSETQ. Deletions cut 6 bases from V and 5 bases from J, with 18 bases between. CDR3 loop: CASTQGLAVDEQYF. The CDR3, as DNA: TGCGCCAGCACCCAGGGACTCGCGGTCGACGAGCAGTACTTC.

This sequence joins TRBV28 and TRBJ2-7; D might be TRBD2 (6 bases). Looked up from germline, CDR1 is MDHEN and CDR2 is SYDVKM. Trimming left V 6 bases short and J 4 bases short, with 10 bases between. The CDR3 runs 12 residues. CDR3 DNA sequence: TGTGCCAGCAGCCGTGGGGGGTACGAGCAGTACTTC. The encoded protein is CASSRGGYEQYF.

The DNA for the CDR3 is TGCGCCAGCAGCCAAGAGGGACAGGGGAACGAGCAGTACTTC. As protein: CASSQEGQGNEQYF. This rearrangement joins TRBV4-1 to TRBJ2-7; 10 bases align to TRBD1. Germline CDR1 MGHRA, CDR2 YSYEKL. V lost 0 bases, J lost 5 bases, and 1 base stayed unmatched. CDR3 size: 14 residues.

The chain has TRBV11-2 and TRBJ2-1; D is perhaps TRBD1 (6 bases). The CDR3 contains 15 residues. The germline V gene encodes CDR1 SGHAT and CDR2 FQNNGV. V dropped 7 bases and J dropped 7 bases, with 20 bases sitting between them. CDR3 DNA sequence: TGTGCCAGCACCCCTATAGGGGGACAAGGGAATGAGCAGTTCTTC. The encoded protein is CASTPIGGQGNEQFF.

The chain recombines TRBV6-5 with TRBJ1-1, with unresolved D. Germline CDR1 is MNHEY and CDR2 is SVGAGI. This CDR3 region has 16 residues. The V gene lost 0 bases and the J gene lost 1 base, with 12 bases spanning the gap. CDR3 in amino acids: CASSYSIPEANTEAFF. In DNA form, the CDR3 reads TGTGCCAGCAGTTACTCGATCCCAGAGGCGAACACTGAAGCTTTCTTT.

The CDR3 region has the DNA TGTGCCAGTAGTGAGGACAGGACAGCTTTAGGCTACACCTTC. It specifies CASSEDRTALGYTF. The chain uses TRBV19 and TRBJ1-2; 7 bases fit TRBD1. The CDR3 runs 14 residues. Looked up from germline, CDR1 is LNHDA and CDR2 is SQIVND (reference sequence). J gave up 8 bases and V 5 bases, and 11 bases lay outside the gene matches.

This sequence joins TRBV9 and TRBJ1-5; D might be TRBD1 (5 bases). Between the trimmed V and J ends, which lost 0 bases and 6 bases, there was a span of 13 bases. Per the germline V gene, CDR1 is SGDLS and CDR2 is YYNGEE. This CDR3 is 15 amino acids long. The CDR3 sequence: CASSVGGGMGQPQHF. CDR3 DNA sequence: TGTGCCAGCAGCGTAGGGGGGGGGATGGGTCAGCCCCAGCATTTT.

The chain's CDR3 is CAWSDLQGRAVYNEQFF. CDR3 nucleotides: TGTGCCTGGAGTGATTTACAGGGTCGAGCGGTCTACAATGAGCAGTTCTTC. The V call is TRBV30, the J call TRBJ2-1; maybe TRBD1 (6 bases). The ends were cut back, 1 base at V and 3 bases at J, with 19 bases in the middle. The CDR3 is 17 amino acids. Germline CDR1 and CDR2: GTSNPN and SVGIG (reference sequence).

The chain joins TRBV4-1 to TRBJ2-6, with D possibly being TRBD1 (6 bases). The CDR3 spans 18 residues. Germline loops: CDR1 MGHRA, CDR2 YSYEKL. V lost 3 bases and J lost 0, with 15 bases in between. CDR3 bases: TGCGCCAGCAGCCATGCCCACGAGGGGGTCTCTGGGGCCAACGTCCTGACTTTC. Its protein product is CASSHAHEGVSGANVLTF.

This chain connects TRBV4-2 to TRBJ2-1; tentatively, D is TRBD2 (6 bases). The CDR3 covers 17 residues. The V end lost 0 bases, the J end lost 4 bases, and 16 bases lay between the germline ends. Germline V gene sequence: CDR1 LGHNA, CDR2 YNFKEQ. The CDR3 DNA follows: TGTGCCAGCAGCCAAGATACCGCGGGACTCGCGTACAATGAGCAGTTCTTC. This encodes CASSQDTAGLAYNEQFF.

The chain links TRBV19 to TRBJ1-1; the D gene is possibly TRBD1 (6 bases). The CDR3 is made up of 12 amino acids. The V end lost 10 bases, the J end lost 6 bases, and 15 bases lay between the germline ends. Germline lookup yields CDR1 LNHDA and CDR2 SQIVND (reference sequence). The CDR3: CATRVGGSEAFF. The CDR3, as DNA: TGTGCCACCAGGGTAGGGGGATCTGAAGCTTTCTTT.

The J gene is TRBJ2-1, the V gene TRBV7-9, with TRBD2 matching 14 bases. The ends lost 6 bases at V and 2 bases at J; junction bases unmatched: 12. Germline loops: CDR1 SEHNR, CDR2 FQNEAQ (reference sequence). This CDR3 has 19 amino acids. CDR3 DNA sequence: TGTGCCAGCAGGTATGGGACTAGCGGGAGTTCGGCCCCCTACAATGAGCAGTTCTTC. Translation: CASRYGTSGSSAPYNEQFF.

The chain recombines TRBV5-6 with TRBJ2-7; TRBD1 is a possible D gene (6 bases). Deletions cut 2 bases from V and 0 bases from J, with 12 bases between. Germline CDR1 and CDR2: SGHDT and YYEEEE. CDR3 length: 15 residues. The CDR3 loop is CASSFRGTSSYEQYF. CDR3 in DNA: TGTGCCAGCAGCTTTAGGGGGACGAGCTCCTACGAGCAGTACTTC.